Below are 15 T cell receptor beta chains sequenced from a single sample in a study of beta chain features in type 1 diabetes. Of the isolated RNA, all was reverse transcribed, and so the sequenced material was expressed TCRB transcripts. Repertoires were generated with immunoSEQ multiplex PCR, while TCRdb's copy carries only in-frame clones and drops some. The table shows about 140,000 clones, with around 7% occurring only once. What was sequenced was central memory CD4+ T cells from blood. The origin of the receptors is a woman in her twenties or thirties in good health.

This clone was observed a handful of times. The CDR3 DNA reads TGTGCCACCAGCGAACGCCGGGTTACAGGGGACGGCTACACCTTC. Translated, it gives CATSERRVTGDGYTF. The J gene is TRBJ1-2, the V gene TRBV15, with 7 bases matching TRBD1. Germline-derived CDR1 and CDR2 are LNHNV and YYDKDF (reference sequence). After removal of 5 bases from V and 8 bases from J, the junction contained 14 bases not matched to a gene. This CDR3 region has 15 residues.

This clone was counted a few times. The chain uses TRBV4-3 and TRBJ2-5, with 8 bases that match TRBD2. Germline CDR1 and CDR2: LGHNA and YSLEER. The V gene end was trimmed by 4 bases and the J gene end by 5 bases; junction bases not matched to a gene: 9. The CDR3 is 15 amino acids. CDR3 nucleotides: TGCGCCAGCAGCCGCCAACGCCGGGAGGGGGAGACCCAGTACTTC. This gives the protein CASSRQRREGETQYF.

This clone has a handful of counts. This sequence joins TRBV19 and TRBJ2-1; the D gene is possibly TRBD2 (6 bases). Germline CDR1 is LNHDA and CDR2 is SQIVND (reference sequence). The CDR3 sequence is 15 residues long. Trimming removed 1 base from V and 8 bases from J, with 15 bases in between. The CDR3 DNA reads TGTGCCAGTAGTATAGGGGGGACTGGCTCGGATGAGCAGTTCTTC. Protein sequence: CASSIGGTGSDEQFF.

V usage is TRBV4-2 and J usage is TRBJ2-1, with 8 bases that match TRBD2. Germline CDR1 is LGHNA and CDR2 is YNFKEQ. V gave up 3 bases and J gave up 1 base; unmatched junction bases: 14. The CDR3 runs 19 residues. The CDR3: CASSHHVLPSGRSYNEQFF. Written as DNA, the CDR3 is TGTGCCAGCAGCCACCATGTGCTCCCCAGCGGGAGATCCTACAATGAGCAGTTCTTC.

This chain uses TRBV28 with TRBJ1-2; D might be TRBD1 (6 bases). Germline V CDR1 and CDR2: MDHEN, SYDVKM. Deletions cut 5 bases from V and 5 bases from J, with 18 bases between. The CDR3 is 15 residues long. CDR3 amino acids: CASSPSGGRGYGYTF. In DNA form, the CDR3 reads TGTGCCAGCAGTCCCTCCGGAGGCAGGGGTTATGGCTACACCTTC.

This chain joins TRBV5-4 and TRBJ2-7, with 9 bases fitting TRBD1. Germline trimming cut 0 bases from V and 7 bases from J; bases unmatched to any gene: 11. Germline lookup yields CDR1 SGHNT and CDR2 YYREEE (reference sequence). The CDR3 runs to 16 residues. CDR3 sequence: CASSLGVDRGRREQYF. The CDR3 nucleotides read TGTGCCAGCAGCTTGGGGGTGGACAGGGGACGTCGGGAGCAGTACTTC.

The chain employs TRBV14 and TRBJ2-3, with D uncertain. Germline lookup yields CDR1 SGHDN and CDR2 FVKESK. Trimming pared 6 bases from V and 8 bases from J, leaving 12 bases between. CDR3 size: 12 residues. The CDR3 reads CASRHETGTQYF. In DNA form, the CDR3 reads TGTGCCAGCAGACACGAGACGGGTACGCAGTATTTT.

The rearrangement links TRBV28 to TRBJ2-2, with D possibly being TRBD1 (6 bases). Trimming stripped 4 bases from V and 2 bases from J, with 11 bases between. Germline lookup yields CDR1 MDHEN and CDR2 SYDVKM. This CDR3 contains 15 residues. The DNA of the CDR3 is TGTGCCAGCAGTTCAGGGACACTCAACACCGGGGAGCTGTTTTTT. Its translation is CASSSGTLNTGELFF.

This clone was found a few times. The CDR3 is CASSEQETQYF. Here the CDR3 DNA reads TGTGCCAGCTCGGAGCAAGAGACCCAGTACTTC. The chain has TRBV18 and TRBJ2-5; D unresolved. Germline V gives CDR1 KGHSH, CDR2 LQKENI. V lost 6 bases and J lost 2, with 4 bases in between. The CDR3 extends over 11 amino acids. The full variable domain, in which reference TRBV18 and TRBJ2-5 provide the parts outside the CDR3, is NAGVMQNPRHLVRRRGQEARLRCSPMKGHSHVYWYRQLPEEGLKFMVYLQKENIIDESGMPKERFSAEFPKEGPSILRIQQVVRGDSAAYFCASSEQETQYFGPGTRLLVL.

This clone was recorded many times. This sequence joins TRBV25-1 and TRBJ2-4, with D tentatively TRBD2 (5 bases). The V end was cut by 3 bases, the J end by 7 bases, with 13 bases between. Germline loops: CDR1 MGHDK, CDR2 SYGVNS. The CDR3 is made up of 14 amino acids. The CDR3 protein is CASSDAGERNIQYF. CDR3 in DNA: TGTGCCAGCAGTGATGCCGGGGAACGGAACATTCAGTACTTC.

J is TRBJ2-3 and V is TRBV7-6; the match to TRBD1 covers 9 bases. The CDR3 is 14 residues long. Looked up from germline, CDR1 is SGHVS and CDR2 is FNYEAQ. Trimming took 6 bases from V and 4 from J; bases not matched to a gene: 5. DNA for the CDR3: TGTGCCAGCAGAACAGGGGGCTGGTCAGATACGCAGTATTTT. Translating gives CASRTGGWSDTQYF.

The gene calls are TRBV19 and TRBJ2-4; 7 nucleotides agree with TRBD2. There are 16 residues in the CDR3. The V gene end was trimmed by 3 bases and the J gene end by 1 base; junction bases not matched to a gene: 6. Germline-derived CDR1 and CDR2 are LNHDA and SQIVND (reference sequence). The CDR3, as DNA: TGTGCCAGTAGTATGGGAGCGGGAAGGGCCAAAAACATTCAGTACTTC. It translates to CASSMGAGRAKNIQYF.

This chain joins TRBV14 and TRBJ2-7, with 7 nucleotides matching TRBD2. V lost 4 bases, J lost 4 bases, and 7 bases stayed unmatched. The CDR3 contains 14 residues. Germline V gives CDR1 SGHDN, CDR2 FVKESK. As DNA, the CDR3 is TGTGCCAGCAGCCCCCACCTACTAGCGTACGAGCAGTACTTC. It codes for CASSPHLLAYEQYF.

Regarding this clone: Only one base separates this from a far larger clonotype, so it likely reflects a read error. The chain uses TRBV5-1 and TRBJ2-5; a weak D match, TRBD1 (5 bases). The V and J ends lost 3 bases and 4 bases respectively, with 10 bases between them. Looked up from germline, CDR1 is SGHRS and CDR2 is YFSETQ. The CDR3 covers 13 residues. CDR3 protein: CASSSQGRETQYF. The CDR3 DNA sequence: TGCGCCAGCAGCTCCCAGGGTCGAGAGACCCAGTACTTC.

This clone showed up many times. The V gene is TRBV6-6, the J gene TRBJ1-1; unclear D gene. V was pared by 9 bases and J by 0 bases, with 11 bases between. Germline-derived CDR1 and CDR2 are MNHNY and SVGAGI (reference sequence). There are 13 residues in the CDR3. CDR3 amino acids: CASYGGMNTEAFF. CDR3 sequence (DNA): TGTGCCAGTTACGGCGGAATGAACACTGAAGCTTTCTTT.